The clone carrying this T cell receptor beta chain was recorded only once. This entry belongs to a study of blood T cell repertoires in COVID-19. About the study: Acute-phase and convalescent COVID-19 samples originated in the United States, Italy and Spain. In each case, the material was cDNA or gDNA derived from T cells, B-cell-depleted T cells, or PBMCs.

Trimming stripped 5 bases from V and 6 bases from J, with 14 bases between. The CDR3 has 13 amino acids. As handled by the study authors: Estimated nucleated cell counts came from reference gene primer amplification. Clones were sequenced by immunoSEQ multiplex PCR, and TCRdb holds only the in-frame ones, with some missing. V and J calls and clone size are copied from that table; D and trimming were computed from the DNA. The data contain about 26,000 clones, nearly 90% of them singletons. Sequenced material: peripheral blood. This clonotype was obtained from a woman aged 60-75 years with active COVID-19. The chain employs TRBV12-3 or TRBV12-4 and TRBJ2-7; the D gene is possibly TRBD2 (6 bases). The CDR3 DNA is TGTGCCAGCAGTATGGGATCGGGGGTCGAGCAGTACTTC. It translates to CASSMGSGVEQYF.